This T cell receptor (beta chain) was obtained from a study of human T cells and chemical hapten exposure. Regarding this clonotype: What it binds is not known.

Time point described: pre-sensitization, week 0. Treatment reported: therapeutic diphenylcyclopropenone sensitization with weekly scalp DPC. Someone pulled total RNA out of unfractionated whole blood. Study-wide points: Expanded TCRs grouped into significantly more large CDR3 similarity clusters than controls produced.

TCRdb redid the calling of the RACE reads with MiXCR, one entry per CDR3 protein. Altogether 300,000 to 400,000 distinct CDR3 sequences are present, roughly 4.6% being singletons, with the ten largest covering 2.6%. CDR1 MNHNY and CDR2 SVGAGI come from the germline V gene (reference sequence). Trimming pared 6 bases from V and 6 bases from J, leaving 12 bases between. This CDR3 contains 12 residues. The source of this sequence is a woman aged 50 to 60 with alopecia areata. Some clones in this sample may be carry-over from other donors' samples. The source material was whole blood, sampled in connection with sensitization to the hapten diphenylcyclopropenone (DPC). The V call is TRBV6-6, the J call TRBJ2-7; the D is unclear. The CDR3: CASSPTGPEQYF. The CDR3 nucleotides read TGTGCCAGCAGCCCGACCGGACCCGAGCAGTACTTC.